This TCR beta chain was profiled in a study of blood T cell repertoires in COVID-19. Whole-study context: Samples taken during acute and convalescent COVID-19 were collected in the United States, Italy and Spain.

As originally analysed: Nucleated cell number was recorded as an estimate derived from reference gene primer amplification. Some clones are missing from TCRdb's copy, which holds only in-frame ones; the method was immunoSEQ multiplex PCR. Clonal size and the V and J genes are those of that table, whereas D and trimming came from the DNA. The sample records 75,000 to 95,000 clones, 70% to 85% being singletons. Germline lookup yields CDR1 KGHSY and CDR2 FQNENV. V was pared by 2 bases and J by 3 bases, with 12 bases between. The CDR3 has 15 amino acids. The gene calls are TRBV16 and TRBJ2-3, with a weak D call TRBD2 (6 bases). The sequence was collected from a man in his 60s with acute or convalescent COVID-19. Sequenced sample: peripheral blood. The chain's CDR3 is CASSQGAGRTDTQYF. CDR3 nucleotides: TGTGCCAGCAGCCAAGGGGCGGGGAGAACAGATACGCAGTATTTT.